One sample yielded the 22 T cell receptor beta chains listed below, sequenced in a study of T cells expressing NK-cell markers. TCRdb derives one entry per CDR3 protein from the 5' RACE reads, leaving out DNA. The table gives some 450,000 distinct CDR3 sequences; the top ten clones make up about 7.3% of it. The specimen was blood T cells: a sorted CD56 or NKG2C T cell subset, CD4+ or CD8+ T cells, or bulk PBMC T cells (not recorded which). These receptors were obtained from a woman between 18 and 70 years old in good health.

The chain is built from TRBV20-1 and TRBJ1-2; lacking DNA, the TRBD1 call made by TCRdb goes unchecked. Germline CDR1 and CDR2: DFQATT and SNEGSKA (reference sequence). CDR3 length: 15 amino acids. CDR3 loop: CSAQGRIPINYGYTF.

The CDR3 spells CASSPATGLSGANVLTF. This chain uses TRBV27 with TRBJ2-6; TCRdb designates TRBD1, a call that cannot be tested without DNA. The length of the CDR3 is 17 residues. CDR1 and CDR2 from the germline V gene are MNHEY and SMNVEV (reference sequence). The variable domain in full, completed from reference TRBV27 and TRBJ2-6, reads EAQVTQNPRYLITVTGKKLTVTCSQNMNHEYMSWYRQDPGLGLRQIYYSMNVEVTDKGDVPEGYKVSRKEKRNFPLILESPSPNQTSLYFCASSPATGLSGANVLTFGAGSRLTVL.

This chain uses TRBV28 with TRBJ2-3; lacking DNA, the TRBD2 call made by TCRdb goes unchecked. The CDR3 contains 16 residues. Germline V gene lookup returns CDR1 MDHEN and CDR2 SYDVKM. This chain's CDR3 is CASSFLLAVVTDTQYF.

The chain employs TRBV12-3 or TRBV12-4 and TRBJ1-5; TCRdb's assignment of TRBD1 cannot be checked, as there is no DNA. The CDR3 runs 18 residues. The CDR3 loop is CASSSPPGQGGPVQPQHF.

V gene TRBV20-1 combines with J gene TRBJ1-1; TCRdb's assignment of TRBD1 cannot be checked, as there is no DNA. Germline CDR1 and CDR2: DFQATT and SNEGSKA (reference sequence). The CDR3 extends over 14 amino acids. The CDR3 region is CSAIDEQGYTEAFF.

The J gene is TRBJ2-2, the V gene TRBV4-3; TCRdb designates TRBD1, a call that cannot be tested without DNA. The CDR3 length is 15 residues. Germline V gives CDR1 LGHNA, CDR2 YSLEER. CDR3 in amino acids: CASSQDRRDTGELFF.

J is TRBJ2-1 and V is TRBV24-1; TCRdb's assignment of TRBD1 cannot be checked, as there is no DNA. Per the germline V gene, CDR1 is KGHDR and CDR2 is SFDVKD. CDR3 size: 15 residues. CDR3 loop: CATSDPGQGYNEQFF.

The chain joins TRBV11-2 to TRBJ1-5; with no DNA, the TCRdb D assignment of TRBD1 cannot be verified. Per germline, CDR1 SGHAT and CDR2 FQNNGV. The length of the CDR3 is 13 residues. CDR3 residues: CASSLEGTGPQHF.

The chain carries TRBV7-8 and TRBJ2-3; the D call from TCRdb, TRBD2, cannot be confirmed without DNA. Germline V CDR1 and CDR2: SGHVS, FQNEAQ. This CDR3 is 16 amino acids long. The CDR3 protein is CASSAPPGLAVDTQYF.

The chain recombines TRBV29-1 with TRBJ1-3; as DNA is missing, the TRBD1 call by TCRdb cannot be tested. This CDR3 comprises 14 residues. In germline, CDR1 is SQVTM, CDR2 ANQGSEA. The CDR3 reads CSVEWGGIGNTIYF.

J is TRBJ2-5 and V is TRBV20-1; TCRdb outputs TRBD1, but without DNA this stays unchecked. The CDR3 extends over 13 amino acids. Germline V gene sequence: CDR1 DFQATT, CDR2 SNEGSKA (reference sequence). The CDR3: CSAGGEGGETQYF.

This sequence joins TRBV7-2 and TRBJ2-3; absent DNA, TCRdb's TRBD1 call cannot be checked. CDR1 and CDR2 (germline): SGHTA, FQGNSA. The CDR3 extends over 13 amino acids. The CDR3: CASIRGHTDTQYF. Full variable domain (rest looked up from reference TRBV7-2 and TRBJ2-3): GAGVSQSPSNKVTEKGKDVELRCDPISGHTALYWYRQSLGQGLEFLIYFQGNSAPDKSGLPSDRFSAERTGGSVSTLTIQRTQQEDSAVYLCASIRGHTDTQYFGPGTRLTVL.

The chain combines TRBV6-1 with TRBJ2-2; TCRdb proposes TRBD1, but this gene call is untestable without DNA. The CDR3 loop spans 13 amino acids. From germline, CDR1 is MNHNS and CDR2 SASEGT. CDR3: CASSPGDAGELFF.

The chain employs TRBV7-3 and TRBJ1-1. This CDR3 has 13 amino acids. Germline V gene sequence: CDR1 SGHTA, CDR2 FQGTGA. Here the CDR3 reads CASSSLQNTEAFF.

The chain has TRBV19 and TRBJ2-1. Germline loops: CDR1 LNHDA, CDR2 SQIVND (reference sequence). This CDR3 contains 13 residues. CDR3 region: CASSIRTYNEQFF.

The chain has TRBV4-2 and TRBJ2-4; TCRdb gives TRBD2 as the D gene, but with no DNA this cannot be confirmed. The CDR3 totals 16 residues. Germline V gene sequence: CDR1 LGHNA, CDR2 YNFKEQ. This CDR3 reads CASSQGLAGEENIQYF.

This chain uses TRBV6-1 with TRBJ1-5; TCRdb's D call, TRBD1, is unchecked because there is no DNA. From germline, CDR1 is MNHNS and CDR2 SASEGT. The CDR3 is 15 amino acids. CDR3 protein: CASSAWTGGGQPQHF.

The chain links TRBV28 to TRBJ2-5; TCRdb's D call of TRBD1 is untestable without DNA. The CDR3 is 15 residues long. The germline V gene has CDR1 MDHEN and CDR2 SYDVKM. The CDR3 reads CASSLSQTGRETQYF.

The chain carries TRBV29-1 and TRBJ2-1. This CDR3 is 14 amino acids long. Looked up from germline, CDR1 is SQVTM and CDR2 is ANQGSEA. The CDR3: CSVEDWRTTNEQFF.

The CDR3 spells CSAPFPLEGSYNEQFF. This chain uses TRBV20-1 with TRBJ2-1; checking the TCRdb D call of TRBD2 is not possible without DNA. This CDR3 comprises 16 residues. Germline-derived CDR1 and CDR2 are DFQATT and SNEGSKA (reference sequence).

This chain links TRBV6-2 or TRBV6-3 with TRBJ2-7; the D gene TCRdb calls, TRBD1, cannot be checked with no DNA. Germline V lookup: CDR1 MNHEY, CDR2 SVGEGT. This CDR3 spans 14 amino acids. CDR3 residues: CASCFGGWLDEQYF.

The chain joins TRBV7-2 to TRBJ1-1; there is no DNA to check the TCRdb D call of TRBD1. The CDR3 totals 13 residues. Germline values: CDR1 SGHTA, CDR2 FQGNSA. The CDR3 protein is CASSFQGKTEAFF.